This T cell receptor (beta chain) comes out of a study of blood T cell repertoires in COVID-19. Study-level information: From T cells, B-cell-depleted T cells, or PBMCs came the material, which was cDNA or gDNA.

Here immunoSEQ multiplex PCR was the method, and the copy in TCRdb shows in-frame clones only, minus some. The table has 300,000 to 500,000 clones, 85% to 90% seen once. Sequencing was carried out using PBMCs or T cells enriched from blood (not recorded which). This clonotype was sampled from a woman aged 30 to 39 with acute COVID-19.

The CDR3 coding sequence is TGCAGTGCTAGTCCAGGGACCTACAATGAGCAGTTCTTC. Its protein is CSASPGTYNEQFF. The chain is built from TRBV20-1 and TRBJ2-1; maybe TRBD1 (5 bases). The CDR3 loop spans 13 amino acids. V was pared by 3 bases and J by 2 bases, with 8 bases between. Germline values: CDR1 DFQATT, CDR2 SNEGSKA (reference sequence).